This T cell receptor beta chain was sequenced for a study of T cell responses to AZD1222 COVID-19 vaccine. Libraries were prepared by immunoSEQ multiplex PCR; TCRdb keeps only in-frame clonotypes and omits some of them. The table has 100,000 to 130,000 clones, roughly 86% seen once. In germline, CDR1 is LNHDA, CDR2 SQIVND (reference sequence). The CDR3 sequence is 16 residues long. The V gene end was trimmed by 7 bases and the J gene end by 2 bases; junction bases not matched to a gene: 9. General study results and limits: Donors were largely white British and mainly female; clonal diversity was possibly underestimated. None of the repertoires were sampled until the peak T cell response had passed.

In regard to this clone: The antigen is unknown.

This chain joins TRBV19 and TRBJ2-2, with 8 bases lining up with TRBD2. The TCR originated in an adult in good health. The sequencing here drew on peripheral blood, taken on day 0 of AZD1222 vaccination. The CDR3 loop reads CASIMTGLVNTGELFF. CDR3 in DNA: TGTGCCAGTATCATGACGGGACTAGTAAACACCGGGGAGCTGTTTTTT.